These 16 T cell receptor beta chains originate from one sample sequenced in a study of blood T cell repertoires in COVID-19. TCRdb keeps only in-frame clones here, not all; method: immunoSEQ multiplex PCR. The sample has over 11,000 clones, around 91% seen once. Material for sequencing was peripheral blood. All receptors come from a human donor in a cohort sampled during active COVID-19.

This clone occurred once. The chain joins TRBV7-3 to TRBJ2-1; 8 bases are a match to TRBD1. The CDR3 is made up of 15 amino acids. Per germline, CDR1 SGHTA and CDR2 FQGTGA. With V trimmed by 0 bases and J by 2 bases, 0 bases remained unmatched. The CDR3 is CASSLTTGAYNEQFF. In DNA form, the CDR3 reads TGTGCCAGCAGCTTAACGACAGGGGCCTACAATGAGCAGTTCTTC.

This chain joins TRBV7-3 and TRBJ2-3, with 12 bases identical to TRBD2. This CDR3 has 15 amino acids. CDR1 SGHTA and CDR2 FQGTGA come from the germline V gene. The V and J ends lost 4 bases and 4 bases, in that order; junction bases with no gene match: 3. The CDR3 bases are TGTGCCAGCAGCTCCCTAGCGGGGGGGCCAGATACGCAGTATTTT. Residues: CASSSLAGGPDTQYF.

The CDR3 bases are TGTGCCAGCAGCGTAGGGGACAGAGGGGGCTACACCTTC. It translates to CASSVGDRGGYTF. The rearrangement joins TRBV9 to TRBJ1-2; TRBD1 matches 7 bases. Trimming took 0 bases from V and 8 from J; bases not matched to a gene: 4. The germline V gene has CDR1 SGDLS and CDR2 YYNGEE. The CDR3 consists of 13 residues.

The chain links TRBV6-7 to TRBJ2-2; 7 nucleotides align to TRBD2. TRBV6-7 is sorted into the ORF group, with uncertain function. Trimming at V came to 4 bases and at J to 4 bases, leaving 6 bases not matched to a gene. CDR3 length: 15 residues. The CDR3 loop is CASSFGREITGELFF. The CDR3 DNA follows: TGTGCCAGCAGTTTCGGGCGGGAGATCACCGGGGAGCTGTTTTTT.

The CDR3 region has the DNA TGTGCCAGCAGTTTCAAGGGACAGGCCGGTCAGCCCCAGCATTTT. Encoded protein: CASSFKGQAGQPQHF. The V gene is TRBV6-5, the J gene TRBJ1-5, with TRBD1 matching 8 bases. Germline V gene lookup returns CDR1 MNHEY and CDR2 SVGAGI. After removal of 4 bases from V and 6 bases from J, the junction contained 8 bases not matched to a gene. The CDR3 spans 15 residues.

In DNA, the CDR3 is TGTGCCAGCAGTTACAGTCGGACAGCGAACACCGGGGAGCTGTTTTTT. Translating it yields CASSYSRTANTGELFF. The V gene is TRBV6-5, the J gene TRBJ2-2; perhaps TRBD1 as D (6 bases). Germline CDR1 MNHEY, CDR2 SVGAGI. V was clipped by 2 bases and J by 0 bases, with 10 bases between them. CDR3 length: 16 amino acids.

The rearrangement uses TRBV19 and TRBJ1-5; D uncertain. Germline loops: CDR1 LNHDA, CDR2 SQIVND (reference sequence). This CDR3 is 16 amino acids long. V gave up 0 bases and J gave up 3 bases, with 12 bases separating them. CDR3 bases: TGTGCCAGTAGTATAGATCGGCAGGTTAACAATCAGCCCCAGCATTTT. Its translation: CASSIDRQVNNQPQHF.

In this sample, this clone turned up a few times. The chain combines TRBV3-1 (or the pseudogene TRBV3-2) with TRBJ2-7; D might be TRBD2 (5 bases). The CDR3 length is 12 residues. V shed 2 bases and J shed 6 bases, with 8 bases lying between them. The germline CDR1 and CDR2 sequences are LGHDT and YNNKEL (reference sequence). The CDR3 loop reads CASSQSSGEQYF. The CDR3 DNA sequence: TGTGCCAGCAGCCAAAGCAGCGGCGAGCAGTACTTC.

V and J are TRBV4-3 and TRBJ2-3, with TRBD2 identical over 7 bases. The ends lost 0 bases at V and 3 bases at J; junction bases unmatched: 3. This CDR3 has 15 residues. Germline CDR1 reads LGHNA; CDR2 reads YSLEER. CDR3: CASSQDLGGTDTQYF. CDR3 DNA sequence: TGCGCCAGCAGCCAAGATCTGGGAGGGACAGATACGCAGTATTTT.

The CDR3 nucleotides are TGTGCCAGCAGCCCCTCGGCACAGTCTCGCGAGCAGTACTTC. Residues: CASSPSAQSREQYF. The V and J genes are TRBV14 and TRBJ2-7; no firm D call. Trimming removed 4 bases from V and 6 bases from J, with 16 bases in between. The germline V gene has CDR1 SGHDN and CDR2 FVKESK. The CDR3 sequence is 14 residues long.

On this clone itself: The junction departs from germline at one end; a sequencing error may be responsible. This chain uses TRBV7-8 with TRBJ2-5, with unresolved D. Germline values: CDR1 SGHVS, CDR2 FQNEAQ. The CDR3 consists of 14 residues. This CDR3 reads CASSFTVLQETQYF. In DNA, the CDR3 is TGTGCCAGCAGCTTCACGGTACTACAAGAGACCCAATACTTC. The full variable domain, in which reference TRBV7-8 and TRBJ2-5 provide the parts outside the CDR3, is GAGVSQSPRYKVAKRGQDVALRCDPISGHVSLFWYQQALGQGPEFLTYFQNEAQLDKSGLPSDRFFAERPEGSVSTLKIQRTQQEDSAVYLCASSFTVLQETQYFGPGTRLLVL.

V and J are TRBV18 and TRBJ2-2; maybe TRBD1 (6 bases). V gave up 3 bases and J gave up 6 bases, with 11 bases separating them. In germline, CDR1 is KGHSH, CDR2 LQKENI. The CDR3 is made up of 14 amino acids. CDR3 loop: CASSPRDIAGELFF. The CDR3 DNA reads as TGTGCCAGCTCACCCCGGGACATTGCCGGGGAGCTGTTTTTT.

V and J are TRBV28 and TRBJ2-7; 7 bases align to TRBD1. Germline CDR1 reads MDHEN; CDR2 reads SYDVKM. This CDR3 spans 16 amino acids. The V segment lost 5 bases and the J segment 3 bases; nucleotides outside the gene matches: 13. The CDR3 reads CASSRPGAGGFYEQYF. CDR3 bases: TGTGCCAGCAGTCGCCCTGGGGCAGGGGGATTCTACGAGCAGTACTTC.

This chain connects TRBV7-2 to TRBJ2-3; 10 bases are shared with TRBD2. Germline trimming cut 5 bases from V and 8 bases from J; bases unmatched to any gene: 7. Germline values: CDR1 SGHTA, CDR2 FQGNSA. The CDR3 spans 14 residues. The CDR3 loop reads CASSASGREGTQYF. DNA for the CDR3: TGTGCCAGCAGCGCGAGCGGGAGGGAAGGTACGCAGTATTTT.

The rearrangement uses TRBV4-2 and TRBJ2-7, with 7 bases that match TRBD1. V dropped 2 bases and J dropped 2; count of bases not matched to a gene: 3. Germline CDR1 reads LGHNA; CDR2 reads YNFKEQ. The length of the CDR3 is 14 residues. CDR3 coding DNA: TGTGCCAGCAGCCAATTGGACAGGACCTACGAGCAGTACTTC. This encodes CASSQLDRTYEQYF.

The rearrangement uses TRBV13 and TRBJ2-7; TRBD2 matches 10 bases. Germline CDR1 reads PRHDT; CDR2 reads FYEKMQ (reference sequence). This CDR3 contains 15 residues. J was trimmed by 3 bases and V by 5 bases; bases with no gene match: 7. CDR3 protein: CASSIGLAVRYEQYF. The CDR3 DNA reads as TGTGCCAGCAGCATCGGACTAGCGGTGCGCTACGAGCAGTACTTC.